Shown below are 19 T cell receptor beta chains from a single sample sequenced in a study of cytomegalovirus exposure and HLA in healthy donors (TCRdb year 2017). The library relied on the immunoSEQ multiplex PCR assay. For the multiplex PCR, a mixture combining 60 forward primers for TCR Vbeta segments and 13 reverse primers for TCR Jbeta segments was used. As stored in TCRdb, this immuneACCESS dataset retains in-frame rearrangements with V and J assigned. A fraction of the clones does not appear; measured against another copy, unresolved V genes explain less than half of the discrepancy, and the remainder lacks a known reason. The table for this sample lists about 160,000 clones; about 85% of them were counted only once. Roughly 2.1% of the sample belongs to the ten largest clones. Sequencing used PBMCs. Source of these receptors: a man aged 18 to 30 in good health and CMV-seropositive.

This clone occurred a few times. The CDR3 here is CASSRDRGNNSPLHF. For the CDR3, the DNA is TGTGCCAGCAGTCGAGACAGGGGAAATAATTCACCCCTCCACTTT. V usage is TRBV6-4 and J usage is TRBJ1-6; 8 bases line up with TRBD1. Germline lookup yields CDR1 MRHNA and CDR2 SNTAGT. The CDR3 runs to 15 residues. J gave up 5 bases and V 5 bases, and 5 bases lay outside the gene matches.

On this clone: One junction end does not reproduce the germline sequence, and a read error may be involved. J is TRBJ2-3 and V is TRBV7-2, with 10 bases aligning to TRBD2. Germline loops: CDR1 SGHTA, CDR2 FQGNSA. This CDR3 contains 17 residues. CDR3 loop: CASSLAPSGGSTDTQYF. CDR3 bases: TGTGCCAGCAGCCTAGCTCCTAGCGGGGGAAGCACAGATACGCAGTATTTT.

V and J are TRBV7-2 and TRBJ2-7; 10 positions match TRBD2. Germline lookup yields CDR1 SGHTA and CDR2 FQGNSA. After removal of 5 bases from V and 0 bases from J, the junction contained 13 bases not matched to a gene. The CDR3 runs 18 residues. CDR3 region: CASSPEVSGGPSSYEQYF. DNA for the CDR3: TGTGCCAGCAGCCCAGAGGTTAGCGGGGGGCCTAGCTCCTACGAGCAGTACTTC.

This chain joins TRBV4-1 and TRBJ2-5; TRBD1 agrees at 9 bases. The end of the DNA fits TRBJ2-7 better, so the J call may be wrong. This CDR3 is 15 amino acids long. Looked up from germline, CDR1 is MGHRA and CDR2 is YSYEKL. The CDR3 loop is CASSHTGGLSYEQYF. The DNA for the CDR3 is TGCGCCAGCAGTCATACAGGGGGCCTTTCCTACGAGCAGTACTTC.

This clone is a singleton in its sample. One end of the junction does not line up with germline, which may come from a read error. V gene TRBV7-7 combines with J gene TRBJ2-5; 7 bases agree with TRBD1. This CDR3 is 14 amino acids long. Germline CDR1 reads SSHAT; CDR2 reads FNYEAQ (reference sequence). This CDR3 reads CASSLGGLQETQYF. Here the CDR3 DNA reads TGTGCTAGCAGCTTAGGGGGCCTCCAAGAGACCCAGTACTTC.

CDR3 in amino acids: CATKVGGGVNTEAFF. CDR3 coding DNA: TGTGCCACCAAAGTGGGGGGTGGGGTGAACACTGAAGCTTTCTTT. V gene TRBV15 combines with J gene TRBJ1-1, with D possibly being TRBD1 (5 bases). Germline CDR1 reads LNHNV; CDR2 reads YYDKDF (reference sequence). The CDR3 contains 15 residues. Trimming stripped 7 bases from V and 0 bases from J, with 15 bases between.

J is TRBJ2-1 and V is TRBV7-3, with 9 bases aligning to TRBD2. The germline V gene encodes CDR1 SGHTA and CDR2 FQGTGA. V lost 5 bases and J lost 10; bases outside the gene matches: 9. CDR3 size: 14 residues. The CDR3 DNA is TGTGCCAGCAGCCCCTCTTTAGCGGGGGACGAGCAGTTCTTC. It encodes CASSPSLAGDEQFF.

In the case of this clone: The junction and the germline gene differ at one end; a read error may be behind it. This chain uses TRBV19 with TRBJ2-6, with 10 bases aligning to TRBD1. Per germline, CDR1 LNHDA and CDR2 SQIVND (reference sequence). The CDR3 has 19 residues. CDR3 sequence (DNA): TGTGCCAGTAGTATAGTGGGACAGGGGTTTAGCTCTGGGGCCAACGGCCTGACTTTC. Encoded protein: CASSIVGQGFSSGANGLTF.

The chain joins TRBV18 to TRBJ1-4; D is possibly TRBD1 (6 bases). V was trimmed by 6 bases and J by 8 bases, leaving 19 bases between them. There are 15 residues in the CDR3. Germline CDR1 KGHSH, CDR2 LQKENI. CDR3 DNA sequence: TGTGCCAGCTCTGCCCGGGGGGCAAAGGGGGAAAAACTGTTTTTT. Translation: CASSARGAKGEKLFF.

The chain joins TRBV19 to TRBJ1-6, with D unclear. There are 14 residues in the CDR3. CDR1 LNHDA and CDR2 SQIVND come from the germline V gene (reference sequence). V was trimmed by 3 bases and J by 12 bases, leaving 15 bases between them. The CDR3 bases are TGTGCCAGTAGTATCGGTGTATCTAGTATACCCCTCCACTTT. Residues: CASSIGVSSIPLHF. Full variable domain (remainder filled in from reference TRBV19 and TRBJ1-6): DGGITQSPKYLFRKEGQNVTLSCEQNLNHDAMYWYRQDPGQGLRLIYYSQIVNDFQKGDIAEGYSVSREKKESFPLTVTSAQKNPTAFYLCASSIGVSSIPLHFGNGTRLTVT.

The chain uses TRBV7-9 and TRBJ1-1, with a possible D match to TRBD1 (6 bases). The CDR3 consists of 13 residues. The V gene lost 5 bases and the J gene lost 0 bases, with 7 bases spanning the gap. Germline loops: CDR1 SEHNR, CDR2 FQNEAQ (reference sequence). The chain's CDR3 is CASSGTMNTEAFF. Written as DNA, the CDR3 is TGTGCCAGCAGCGGGACAATGAACACTGAAGCTTTCTTT.

The J gene is TRBJ1-3, the V gene TRBV9, with D possibly TRBD1 on 6 matching bases. Germline V gene data show CDR1 as SGDLS and CDR2 as YYNGEE. The CDR3 covers 20 residues. Trimming cost V 0 bases and J 0 bases, with 22 bases left between them. The CDR3 sequence: CASSVDGGQNKLSSGNTIYF. The CDR3 DNA follows: TGTGCCAGCAGCGTAGATGGGGGCCAGAACAAACTTAGCTCTGGAAACACCATATATTTT.

This rearrangement joins TRBV6-1 to TRBJ2-5; possible D gene TRBD2, 6 bases. The V gene's germline CDR1 is MNHNS and CDR2 SASEGT. V was shortened by 6 bases and J by 5 bases, with 13 bases between the two germline ends. The CDR3 length is 13 residues. This CDR3 is CASSPGVTETQYF. CDR3 in DNA: TGTGCCAGCAGCCCGGGGGTAACTGAGACCCAGTACTTC.

The chain joins TRBV30 to TRBJ2-7; TRBD2 is a possible D gene (6 bases). The V end was cut by 3 bases, the J end by 4 bases, with 10 bases between. Looked up from germline, CDR1 is GTSNPN and CDR2 is SVGIG (reference sequence). The CDR3 has 12 amino acids. The CDR3 is CAWRGLIYEQYF. In nucleotides, the CDR3 is TGTGCCTGGAGGGGACTCATATACGAGCAGTACTTC.

The chain has TRBV18 and TRBJ2-1; the match to TRBD2 covers 11 bases. The CDR3 is 16 amino acids. With 2 bases clipped from V and 8 bases from J, the junction kept 8 bases outside the gene matches. Germline V gives CDR1 KGHSH, CDR2 LQKENI. CDR3: CASSPIPGLADYEQFF. In DNA form, the CDR3 reads TGTGCCAGCTCACCAATCCCGGGACTAGCGGACTATGAGCAGTTCTTC.

The chain employs TRBV19 and TRBJ1-1; D uncertain. The CDR3 contains 15 residues. The germline V gene has CDR1 LNHDA and CDR2 SQIVND (reference sequence). Trimming left V 3 bases short and J 0 bases short, with 11 bases between. Here the CDR3 reads CASSIQSGMNTEAFF. CDR3 DNA: TGTGCCAGTAGTATCCAAAGCGGCATGAACACTGAAGCTTTCTTT.

The chain carries TRBV12-5 and TRBJ2-7; 8 bases align to TRBD1. CDR1 and CDR2 from the germline V gene are LGHNT and FRNRAP. The CDR3 sequence is 13 residues long. V shed 10 bases, J shed 0 bases, and the junction held 5 bases outside the gene matches. The CDR3 DNA is TGTGCTACCGGACAGGGCTCCTCCTACGAGCAGTACTTC. It specifies CATGQGSSYEQYF.

The chain employs TRBV4-2 and TRBJ1-1, with D perhaps TRBD1 (5 bases). The V gene's germline CDR1 is LGHNA and CDR2 YNFKEQ. The CDR3 has 14 residues. The V end was cut by 3 bases, the J end by 6 bases, with 14 bases between. The CDR3 DNA reads as TGTGCCAGCAGCCAGGAGACCCAGGGATCTGAAGCTTTCTTT. Residues: CASSQETQGSEAFF.

The chain has TRBV2 and TRBJ1-2, with 8 bases matching TRBD1. Per germline, CDR1 SNHLY and CDR2 FYNNEI. The junction had 4 bases not matched to a gene; V was cut back by 4 bases and J by 3 bases. The CDR3 covers 14 residues. This chain's CDR3 is CASSALGQDYGYTF. CDR3 nucleotides: TGTGCCAGCAGTGCCTTGGGACAGGACTATGGCTACACCTTC.